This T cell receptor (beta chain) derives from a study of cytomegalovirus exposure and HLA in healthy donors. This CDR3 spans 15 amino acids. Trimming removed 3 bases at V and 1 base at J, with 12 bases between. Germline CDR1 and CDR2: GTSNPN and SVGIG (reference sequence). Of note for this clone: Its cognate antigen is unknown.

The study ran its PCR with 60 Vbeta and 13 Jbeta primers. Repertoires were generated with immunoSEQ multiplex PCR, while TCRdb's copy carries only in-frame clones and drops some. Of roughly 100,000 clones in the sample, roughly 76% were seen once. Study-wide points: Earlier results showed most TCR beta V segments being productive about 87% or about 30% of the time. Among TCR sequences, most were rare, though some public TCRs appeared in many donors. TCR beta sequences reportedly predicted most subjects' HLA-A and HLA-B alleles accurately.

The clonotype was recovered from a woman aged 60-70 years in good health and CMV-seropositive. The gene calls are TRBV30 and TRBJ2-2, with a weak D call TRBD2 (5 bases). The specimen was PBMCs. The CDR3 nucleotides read TGTGCCTGGAGAACAGACTATCTGAACACCGGGGAGCTGTTTTTT. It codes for CAWRTDYLNTGELFF.